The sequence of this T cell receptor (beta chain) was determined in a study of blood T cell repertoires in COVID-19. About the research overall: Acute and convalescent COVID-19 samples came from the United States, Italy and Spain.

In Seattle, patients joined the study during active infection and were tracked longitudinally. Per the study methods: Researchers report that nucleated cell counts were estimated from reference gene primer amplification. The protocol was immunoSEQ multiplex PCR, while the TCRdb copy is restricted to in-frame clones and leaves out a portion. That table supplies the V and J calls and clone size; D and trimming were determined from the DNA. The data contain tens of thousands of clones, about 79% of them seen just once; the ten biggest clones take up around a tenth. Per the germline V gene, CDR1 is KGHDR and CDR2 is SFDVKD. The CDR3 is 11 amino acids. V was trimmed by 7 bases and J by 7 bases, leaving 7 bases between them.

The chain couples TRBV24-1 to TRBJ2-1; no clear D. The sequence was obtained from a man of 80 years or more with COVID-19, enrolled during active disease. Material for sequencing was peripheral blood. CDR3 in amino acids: CATSPGNEQFF. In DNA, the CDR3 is TGTGCCACCAGCCCCGGGAATGAGCAGTTCTTC.